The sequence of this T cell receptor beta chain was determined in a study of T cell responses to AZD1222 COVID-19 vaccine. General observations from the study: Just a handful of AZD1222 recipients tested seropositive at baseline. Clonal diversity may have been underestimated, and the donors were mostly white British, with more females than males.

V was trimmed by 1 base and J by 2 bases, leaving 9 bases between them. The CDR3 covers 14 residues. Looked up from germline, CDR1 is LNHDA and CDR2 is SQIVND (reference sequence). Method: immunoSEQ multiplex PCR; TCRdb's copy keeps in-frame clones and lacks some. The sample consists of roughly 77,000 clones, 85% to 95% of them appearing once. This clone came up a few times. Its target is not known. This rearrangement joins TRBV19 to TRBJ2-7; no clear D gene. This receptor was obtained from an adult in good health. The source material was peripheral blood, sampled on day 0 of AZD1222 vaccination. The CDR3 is CASSIGTSAYEQYF. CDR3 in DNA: TGTGCCAGTAGTATAGGCACGTCGGCCTACGAGCAGTACTTC.